Listed below are T cell receptor beta chains from one sample, sequenced in a study of T-cell reconstitution after alpha-beta-depleted transplantation in children. Each CDR3 protein gets one entry after TCRdb re-called the PCR reads with MiXCR. The profile shows about 70,000 distinct CDR3 sequences, 11% of them singletons. The sample here was PBMCs, taken before TCRalphabeta/CD19-depleted stem cell transplant. The receptors originated from a boy between 10 and 17 years old with acute myeloid leukemia, due to receive a stem cell transplant. Both conserved end residues are part of each CDR3. D genes are given only for firm matches. Where a row states a size, it is once, few, many or the class of an expanded clone; other rows omit it.

abundance,v_gene,j_gene,d_gene,CDR3nt,CDR3aa
many,TRBV10-3,TRBJ1-5,TRBD1,TGTGCCATCGGGGACAGTCATAGCAATCAGCCCCAGCATTTT,CAIGDSHSNQPQHF
many,TRBV7-2,TRBJ2-1,NA,TGTGCCAGCAGCTTAGGTAGCGTCTGGGCTGAGCAGTTCTTC,CASSLGSVWAEQFF
many,TRBV28,TRBJ2-5,NA,TGTGCCAGCAGTTGGGTCGGGGAAGGGGAGACCCAGTACTTC,CASSWVGEGETQYF
many,TRBV7-9,TRBJ2-3,NA,TGTGCCAGCAGCGAAGGGACGTTGAGCACAGATACGCAGTATTTT,CASSEGTLSTDTQYF
many,TRBV7-8,TRBJ1-4,TRBD1,TGTGCCAGCAGCCCAGACAGGGTTGGGAAACTGTTTTTT,CASSPDRVGKLFF
many,TRBV30,TRBJ1-2,NA,TGTGCCTGGAGAAACAAGTACTATGGCTACACCTTC,CAWRNKYYGYTF
many,TRBV5-5,TRBJ1-2,NA,TGTGCCAGCAGCTTGGCCGTAAGGGGCTATGGCTACACCTTC,CASSLAVRGYGYTF
many,TRBV7-8,TRBJ2-5,TRBD1,TGTGCCAGCAGCATAAGACAGGGGTCGGGAGAGACCCAGTACTTC,CASSIRQGSGETQYF
many,TRBV5-1,TRBJ2-1,TRBD2,TGCGCCAGCAGCTTGGACGGGACTAGCGGGGCCAATGAGCAGTTCTTC,CASSLDGTSGANEQFF
many,TRBV15,TRBJ1-5,NA,TGTGCCACCAGCAGAGAGGTTTCCATGGGGAATCAGCCCCAGCATTTT,CATSREVSMGNQPQHF
many,TRBV20-1,TRBJ1-1,NA,TGCAGTGCAGAGGGTGCTTTCTTT,CSAEGAFF
few,TRBV6-2/TRBV6-3,TRBJ2-1,TRBD2,TGTGCCAGCAGTTACTCCTCCGGGACTAGCGGGAGGGAGTTGTCCTACAATGAGCAGTTCTTC,CASSYSSGTSGRELSYNEQFF
many,TRBV11-2,TRBJ2-2,TRBD1,TGTGCCAGCAGCTTAGTGGGTTCGAGACAGGGTAGTTACGGGGAGCTGTTTTTT,CASSLVGSRQGSYGELFF
many,TRBV5-4,TRBJ1-6,TRBD1,TGTGCCAGCAGCTTGTTCGGACAGGGATTGGTCCCCCTCCACTTT,CASSLFGQGLVPLHF
many,TRBV29-1,TRBJ2-1,TRBD1,TGCAGCGTCGTTGACAGGGGAAGGCAGTTCTTC,CSVVDRGRQFF
many,TRBV28,TRBJ2-1,NA,TGTGCCAGCAGTTTTGGGACTCTTAACAATGAGCAGTTCTTC,CASSFGTLNNEQFF
many,TRBV5-1,TRBJ2-5,TRBD2,TGCGCCAGCAGCTCAGGGACTACCCGAGAGACCCAGTACTTC,CASSSGTTRETQYF
NA,TRBV11-2,TRBJ2-1,TRBD2,TGTGCCAGCAGCTTTAGGGGACTAGCGGGAGATGGTGAGCAGTTCTTC,CASSFRGLAGDGEQFF